The 9 T cell receptor beta chains below all came from one sample that was sequenced in a study of human versus mouse CDR3 diversity and MHC coevolution. Generated by immunoSEQ multiplex PCR, the TCRdb table keeps only in-frame clones and is missing some. The top ten hold around 0.15% of the sample, which has about 77,000 clones, about 90% seen once. Source material: naive CD4+ T cells from blood. Described subset: CD45RO-negative CD62L-positive naive CD4 T cells. The receptors were gathered from a person aged 30 to 69 in good health.

The gene calls are TRBV18 and TRBJ2-4; 7 bases are shared with TRBD2. Germline CDR1 is KGHSH and CDR2 is LQKENI. V lost 2 bases and J lost 0; bases outside the gene matches: 16. The CDR3 has 20 residues. In DNA, the CDR3 is TGTGCCAGCTCACCAGGGTTGGGGGGGAACGCCCCCTTAGCCAAAAACATTCAGTACTTC. Amino acids: CASSPGLGGNAPLAKNIQYF.

The rearrangement joins TRBV5-4 to TRBJ1-3; D remains unclear. The CDR3 loop spans 14 amino acids. Germline V gene data show CDR1 as SGHNT and CDR2 as YYREEE (reference sequence). V was cut by 0 bases and J by 4 bases, with 8 bases left in between. The CDR3 loop reads CASSLGAEGNTIYF. As DNA, the CDR3 is TGTGCCAGCAGCTTGGGTGCGGAGGGAAACACCATATATTTT.

This rearrangement joins TRBV19 to TRBJ1-1; 9 nucleotides agree with TRBD1. This CDR3 is 15 amino acids long. Germline CDR1 reads LNHDA; CDR2 reads SQIVND (reference sequence). Unmatched junction bases numbered 11, after V lost 6 bases and J lost 6 bases. CDR3 coding DNA: TGTGCCAGTAGCCCCGGGACAGGGAGGGAACCTGAAGCTTTCTTT. It translates to CASSPGTGREPEAFF. The full variable domain, completed using reference TRBV19 and TRBJ1-1, is DGGITQSPKYLFRKEGQNVTLSCEQNLNHDAMYWYRQDPGQGLRLIYYSQIVNDFQKGDIAEGYSVSREKKESFPLTVTSAQKNPTAFYLCASSPGTGREPEAFFGQGTRLTVV.

The chain combines TRBV19 with TRBJ2-3, with D possibly matching TRBD1 (6 bases). This CDR3 has 14 amino acids. V was clipped by 4 bases and J by 2 bases, with 10 bases between them. Per the germline V gene, CDR1 is LNHDA and CDR2 is SQIVND (reference sequence). In DNA, the CDR3 is TGTGCCAGTAGTACTAGGACAGCCACAGATACGCAGTATTTT. It yields the protein CASSTRTATDTQYF. The whole variable domain, filled in from reference TRBV19 and TRBJ2-3, reads DGGITQSPKYLFRKEGQNVTLSCEQNLNHDAMYWYRQDPGQGLRLIYYSQIVNDFQKGDIAEGYSVSREKKESFPLTVTSAQKNPTAFYLCASSTRTATDTQYFGPGTRLTVL.

V and J are TRBV6-5 and TRBJ2-7; D gene ambiguous. The CDR3 spans 13 residues. The germline V gene encodes CDR1 MNHEY and CDR2 SVGAGI. The ends were cut back, 5 bases at V and 0 bases at J, with 8 bases in the middle. The CDR3 loop is CASSRAYSYEQYF. DNA for the CDR3: TGTGCCAGCAGTCGAGCCTACTCCTACGAGCAGTACTTC.

The V and J genes are TRBV6-5 and TRBJ2-7; a weak D match, TRBD2 (5 bases). V was shortened by 4 bases and J by 4 bases, with 14 bases between the two germline ends. The CDR3 contains 14 residues. The V gene's germline CDR1 is MNHEY and CDR2 SVGAGI. CDR3 nucleotide sequence: TGTGCCAGCAGTTTCCACGGGGTCAGATACGAGCAGTACTTC. Translation gives CASSFHGVRYEQYF.

The V and J genes are TRBV6-1 and TRBJ2-6; D call uncertain. Germline CDR1 MNHNS, CDR2 SASEGT. V was trimmed by 8 bases and J by 0 bases, leaving 8 bases between them. This CDR3 region has 14 residues. CDR3 sequence (DNA): TGTGCCAGCCAAGAGATCTCTGGGGCCAACGTCCTGACTTTC. Translation: CASQEISGANVLTF.

The gene calls are TRBV4-1 and TRBJ2-3, with 10 positions matching TRBD2. The CDR3 contains 17 residues. Germline CDR1 reads MGHRA; CDR2 reads YSYEKL. V gave up 3 bases and J gave up 6 bases; unmatched junction bases: 12. CDR3 sequence reads: CASSQAELAGSRDTQYF. Here the CDR3 DNA reads TGCGCCAGCAGCCAGGCAGAACTAGCGGGATCTAGGGATACGCAGTATTTT.

The rearrangement uses TRBV11-2 and TRBJ2-7; 7 bases are shared with TRBD1. V was clipped by 3 bases and J by 1 base; unmatched bases: 6. CDR1 SGHAT and CDR2 FQNNGV come from the germline V gene. CDR3 length: 15 residues. CDR3 region: CASSFLGQISYEQYF. In DNA form, the CDR3 reads TGTGCCAGCAGCTTCTTGGGACAGATATCCTACGAGCAGTACTTC.